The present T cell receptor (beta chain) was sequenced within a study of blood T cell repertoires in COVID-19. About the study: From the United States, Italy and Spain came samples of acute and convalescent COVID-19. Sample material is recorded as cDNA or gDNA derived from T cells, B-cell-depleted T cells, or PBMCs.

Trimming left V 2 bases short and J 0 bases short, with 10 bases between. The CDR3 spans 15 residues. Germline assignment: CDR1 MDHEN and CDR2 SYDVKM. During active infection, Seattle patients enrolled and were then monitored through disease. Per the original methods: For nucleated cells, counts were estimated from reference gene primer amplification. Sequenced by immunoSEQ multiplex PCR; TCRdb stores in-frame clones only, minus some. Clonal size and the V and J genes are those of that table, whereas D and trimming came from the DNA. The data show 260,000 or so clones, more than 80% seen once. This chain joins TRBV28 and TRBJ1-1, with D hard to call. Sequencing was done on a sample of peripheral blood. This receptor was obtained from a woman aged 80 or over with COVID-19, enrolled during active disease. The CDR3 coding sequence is TGTGCCAGCAGTTTACAGCAGACTCTGAACACTGAAGCTTTCTTT. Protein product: CASSLQQTLNTEAFF. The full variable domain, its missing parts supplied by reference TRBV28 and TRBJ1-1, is DVKVTQSSRYLVKRTGEKVFLECVQDMDHENMFWYRQDPGLGLRLIYFSYDVKMKEKGDIPEGYSVSREKKERFSLILESASTNQTSMYLCASSLQQTLNTEAFFGQGTRLTVV.